The 25 T cell receptor beta chains below come from one sample, sequenced in a study of OX40 agonist ivuxolimab in advanced cancers. The library was produced with the immunoSEQ multiplex PCR assay. In its TCRdb copy, this immuneACCESS table keeps in-frame sequences only and misses some clones. Where compared with another copy, unresolved V genes explain less than half of these, and the others have no known cause. Counted in this sample were around 18,000 clones; about nine tenths of them appeared once. The ten most abundant clones make up around 32% of the sample. Source: CD4+ or CD8+ T cells sorted from blood, taken in a trial of the OX40 agonist ivuxolimab. These receptors all stem from an adult with an advanced solid tumor such as melanoma, head and neck, liver or kidney cancer.

This rearrangement joins TRBV28 to TRBJ1-2; no clear D gene. CDR1 is MDHEN and CDR2 is SYDVKM in the germline V gene. The germline V and J ends were trimmed by 1 base and 5 bases, with 8 bases remaining between them. The CDR3 extends over 13 amino acids. CDR3 in DNA: TGTGCCAGCAGTTTATTACGGAAATATGGCTACACCTTC. Amino acid sequence: CASSLLRKYGYTF.

This clone was observed once. The V call is TRBV7-8, the J call TRBJ1-5; 11 bases agree with TRBD1. The CDR3 runs to 20 residues. V trimming: 1 base; J trimming: 3 bases; junction bases outside the gene matches: 14. Per the germline V gene, CDR1 is SGHVS and CDR2 is FQNEAQ. The CDR3 reads CASSLGRWTGGEEVNQPQHF. The CDR3 DNA follows: TGTGCCAGCAGCTTAGGGCGGTGGACAGGGGGCGAGGAAGTCAATCAGCCCCAGCATTTT. Supplemented by reference TRBV7-8 and TRBJ1-5, the full variable domain reads GAGVSQSPRYKVAKRGQDVALRCDPISGHVSLFWYQQALGQGPEFLTYFQNEAQLDKSGLPSDRFFAERPEGSVSTLKIQRTQQEDSAVYLCASSLGRWTGGEEVNQPQHFGDGTRLSIL.

The chain combines TRBV7-9 with TRBJ1-4; D is ambiguous. The CDR3 runs 12 residues. V dropped 5 bases and J dropped 6 bases, with 7 bases sitting between them. Germline loops: CDR1 SEHNR, CDR2 FQNEAQ (reference sequence). The CDR3 is CASSPMYEKLFF. The CDR3 nucleotides are TGTGCCAGCAGCCCGATGTATGAAAAACTGTTTTTT.

The chain is built from TRBV5-1 and TRBJ2-1; no clear D gene. V was cut by 0 bases and J by 8 bases, with 12 bases left in between. The CDR3 runs to 14 residues. Germline loops: CDR1 SGHRS, CDR2 YFSETQ. The CDR3 region is CASSLAYSRHEQFF. CDR3 nucleotide sequence: TGCGCCAGCAGCTTGGCCTATTCCCGCCATGAGCAGTTCTTC.

The chain links TRBV27 to TRBJ2-5; D perhaps matches TRBD2 (6 bases). V was cut by 5 bases and J by 2 bases, with 12 bases left in between. Germline assignment: CDR1 MNHEY and CDR2 SMNVEV (reference sequence). The CDR3 is 14 residues long. The CDR3 loop reads CASSNRGGQETQYF. Written as DNA, the CDR3 is TGTGCCAGCAGTAACCGTGGGGGGCAAGAGACCCAGTACTTC.

This clone was counted once. The chain is built from TRBV4-1 and TRBJ1-5; perhaps TRBD1 as D (6 bases). Germline V gene sequence: CDR1 MGHRA, CDR2 YSYEKL. Trimming left V 4 bases short and J 4 bases short, with 14 bases between. The CDR3 contains 15 residues. Here the CDR3 reads CASSRTDSRNQPQHF. The CDR3 DNA reads as TGCGCCAGCAGCCGCACGGACAGTCGAAATCAGCCCCAGCATTTT.

The chain employs TRBV4-1 and TRBJ2-5; the match to TRBD2 covers 10 bases. Trimming took 5 bases from V and 5 from J; bases not matched to a gene: 8. The CDR3 has 15 amino acids. Per the germline V gene, CDR1 is MGHRA and CDR2 is YSYEKL. This CDR3 reads CASSLAGGDLETQYF. The CDR3 DNA follows: TGCGCCAGCAGCTTAGCGGGAGGAGACCTGGAGACCCAGTACTTC.

The CDR3: CASSMGRAADTQYF. CDR3 DNA sequence: TGTGCCAGTAGTATGGGTCGGGCGGCAGATACGCAGTATTTT. The rearrangement uses TRBV19 and TRBJ2-3; D not certain. V dropped 3 bases and J dropped 4 bases, with 11 bases sitting between them. Per germline, CDR1 LNHDA and CDR2 SQIVND (reference sequence). The CDR3 totals 14 residues.

On this clone itself: A read error may produce the germline difference seen at one junction end. The J gene is TRBJ2-2, the V gene TRBV27, with a tentative D call TRBD2 (5 bases). The CDR3 length is 16 residues. Germline V gene data show CDR1 as MNHEY and CDR2 as SMNVEV (reference sequence). Here the CDR3 reads CASSPPRTLEHRGAVF. The CDR3 coding sequence is TGTGCCAGCAGTCCCCCCCGGACCCTGGAACACCGGGGAGCTGTTTTT.

This clone was detected once. The CDR3 DNA sequence: TGTGCCAGCAGCAAAGGGGAAAGGGGGATGGGAAACACCATATATTTT. It codes for CASSKGERGMGNTIYF. The chain carries TRBV21-1 and TRBJ1-3; no DNA check was done on the table's D call, TRBD1. TRBV21-1 is reported as a pseudogene. This CDR3 comprises 16 residues.

For the CDR3, the DNA is TGTGCCAGCAGCCCGGGACAGAATATGAACACTGAAGCTTTCTTT. Translation gives CASSPGQNMNTEAFF. V gene TRBV11-1 combines with J gene TRBJ1-1; 7 bases line up with TRBD1. The CDR3 extends over 15 amino acids. Germline assignment: CDR1 SGHAT and CDR2 FQDESV (reference sequence). Trimming cost V 5 bases and J 0 bases; bases outside gene matches: 6.

The chain uses TRBV27 and TRBJ1-5, with 9 positions matching TRBD1. The CDR3 is made up of 14 amino acids. V gave up 3 bases and J gave up 5 bases; unmatched junction bases: 2. Germline CDR1 is MNHEY and CDR2 is SMNVEV (reference sequence). CDR3 in DNA: TGTGCCAGCAGTTTGGGGACAGGGTATCAGCCCCAGCATTTT. It encodes CASSLGTGYQPQHF.

This rearrangement joins TRBV11-3 to TRBJ2-2; D remains ambiguous. The ends were cut back, 4 bases at V and 8 bases at J, with 11 bases in the middle. This CDR3 spans 13 amino acids. CDR1 SGHNT and CDR2 YENEEA come from the germline V gene. CDR3: CASSSSTGGELFF. In DNA, the CDR3 is TGTGCCAGCAGCTCATCGACCGGGGGGGAGCTGTTTTTT.

This CDR3 is CASKTSGSPYEQYF. The CDR3, as DNA: TGTGCCAGCAAGACTAGCGGGAGCCCCTACGAGCAGTACTTC. The chain carries TRBV28 and TRBJ2-7; 12 bases match TRBD2. The germline V gene has CDR1 MDHEN and CDR2 SYDVKM. V lost 7 bases to trimming and J lost 2 bases; unmatched junction nucleotides: 3. CDR3 length: 14 amino acids. The full variable domain, rest sourced from reference TRBV28 and TRBJ2-7, is DVKVTQSSRYLVKRTGEKVFLECVQDMDHENMFWYRQDPGLGLRLIYFSYDVKMKEKGDIPEGYSVSREKKERFSLILESASTNQTSMYLCASKTSGSPYEQYFGPGTRLTVT.

Points on this clone: Other DNA sequences in this sample translate to the same CDR3. The chain couples TRBV5-6 to TRBJ1-5; the match to TRBD1 covers 9 bases. Trimming at V came to 4 bases and at J to 1 base, leaving 3 bases not matched to a gene. The length of the CDR3 is 15 residues. From germline, CDR1 is SGHDT and CDR2 YYEEEE. The CDR3 region is CASSLGTGSNQPQHF. Written as DNA, the CDR3 is TGTGCCAGCAGCCTAGGGACAGGGAGCAATCAGCCCCAGCATTTT. Full variable domain (missing parts from reference TRBV5-6 and TRBJ1-5): DAGVTQSPTHLIKTRGQQVTLRCSPKSGHDTVSWYQQALGQGPQFIFQYYEEEERQRGNFPDRFSGHQFPNYSSELNVNALLLGDSALYLCASSLGTGSNQPQHFGDGTRLSIL.

This clone was seen a single time. Here the CDR3 reads CASRALGGEQFF. CDR3 coding DNA: TGTGCCAGCAGGGCCCTCGGGGGTGAGCAGTTCTTC. V gene TRBV7-3 combines with J gene TRBJ2-1; possible D gene TRBD2, 6 bases. The V gene lost 6 bases and the J gene lost 9 bases, with 12 bases spanning the gap. This CDR3 spans 12 amino acids. Germline loops: CDR1 SGHTA, CDR2 FQGTGA. The whole variable domain, filled in from reference TRBV7-3 and TRBJ2-1, reads GAGVSQTPSNKVTEKGKYVELRCDPISGHTALYWYRQSLGQGPEFLIYFQGTGAADDSGLPNDRFFAVRPEGSVSTLKIQRTERGDSAVYLCASRALGGEQFFGPGTRLTVL.

J is TRBJ2-1 and V is TRBV7-6, with 7 bases matching TRBD1. The V gene's germline CDR1 is SGHVS and CDR2 FNYEAQ. The ends lost 5 bases at V and 0 bases at J; junction bases unmatched: 4. The CDR3 is made up of 15 amino acids. The CDR3 loop is CASSLGDSSYNEQFF. CDR3 coding DNA: TGTGCCAGCAGCCTTGGGGACAGCTCCTACAATGAGCAGTTCTTC.

Regarding this clone: Germline is not matched at one junction end, which may reflect a read error. V and J are TRBV28 and TRBJ2-7; possibly TRBD1 for D (5 bases). The CDR3 has 15 residues. The germline V gene encodes CDR1 MDHEN and CDR2 SYDVKM. CDR3 DNA sequence: TGTGCCAGCAGTGAGGATGACAGTTTGGCCTACGAGCGGTACTTC. It specifies CASSEDDSLAYERYF. The whole variable domain, remainder taken from reference TRBV28 and TRBJ2-7, is DVKVTQSSRYLVKRTGEKVFLECVQDMDHENMFWYRQDPGLGLRLIYFSYDVKMKEKGDIPEGYSVSREKKERFSLILESASTNQTSMYLCASSEDDSLAYERYFGPGTRLTVT.

The chain employs TRBV5-6 and TRBJ2-1; the match to TRBD2 covers 10 bases. V lost 0 bases, J lost 4 bases, and 1 base stayed unmatched. Germline V gene data show CDR1 as SGHDT and CDR2 as YYEEEE. The CDR3 covers 15 residues. The CDR3 DNA reads TGTGCCAGCAGCTTGGTAGCGGGAGGTTACAATGAGCAGTTCTTC. Protein product: CASSLVAGGYNEQFF.

This clone rates as medium-sized (0.01 to 0.1%). J is TRBJ2-1 and V is TRBV5-6, with 9 bases that match TRBD2. V shed 0 bases, J shed 7 bases, and the junction held 5 bases outside the gene matches. The CDR3 runs to 15 residues. Germline values: CDR1 SGHDT, CDR2 YYEEEE. For the CDR3, the DNA is TGTGCCAGCAGCTTGGTTAGCGGGAGTTGGAATGAGCAGTTCTTC. It yields the protein CASSLVSGSWNEQFF.

The J gene is TRBJ2-1, the V gene TRBV7-3, with 13 bases that match TRBD2. The V segment lost 5 bases and the J segment 6 bases; nucleotides outside the gene matches: 4. From germline, CDR1 is SGHTA and CDR2 FQGTGA. CDR3 size: 15 residues. The CDR3 region has the DNA TGTGCCAGCAGCAGGGGGACTAGCGGGGCCAATGAGCAGTTCTTC. This sequence encodes CASSRGTSGANEQFF.

For the CDR3, the DNA is TGTGCCAGTAGTGAGGACATCTCGGCAGATATTACAGATACGCAGTATTTT. Translated: CASSEDISADITDTQYF. The J gene is TRBJ2-3, the V gene TRBV19, with D possibly matching TRBD1 (5 bases). The CDR3 has 17 residues. Trimming stripped 5 bases from V and 3 bases from J, with 21 bases between. The germline CDR1 and CDR2 sequences are LNHDA and SQIVND (reference sequence).

The chain recombines TRBV14 with TRBJ1-2; D ambiguous. The CDR3 spans 12 residues. From germline, CDR1 is SGHDN and CDR2 FVKESK. Trimming took off 4 bases at V and 8 bases at J, with 11 bases between the two ends. Written as DNA, the CDR3 is TGTGCCAGCAGCCCTGTGGGTCTAGGCTACACCTTC. Residues: CASSPVGLGYTF.

Comments on this clone: An end of the junction does not agree with germline; a read error may underlie this. The CDR3 region is CASSQDSSTTYNGQFF. The CDR3 DNA sequence: TGCGCCAGCAGCCAAGACTCGTCAACCACTTACAATGGGCAGTTCTTC. The rearrangement joins TRBV4-3 to TRBJ2-1, with D unclear. This CDR3 comprises 16 residues. Germline values: CDR1 LGHNA, CDR2 YSLEER.

The V and J genes are TRBV7-9 and TRBJ1-5; possible D gene TRBD1, 6 bases. There are 15 residues in the CDR3. Germline-derived CDR1 and CDR2 are SEHNR and FQNEAQ (reference sequence). V shed 7 bases and J shed 5 bases, with 18 bases lying between them. The CDR3 sequence: CASTPDSRRHQPQHF. In DNA, the CDR3 is TGTGCCAGCACCCCGGACAGTCGGAGACATCAGCCCCAGCATTTT.